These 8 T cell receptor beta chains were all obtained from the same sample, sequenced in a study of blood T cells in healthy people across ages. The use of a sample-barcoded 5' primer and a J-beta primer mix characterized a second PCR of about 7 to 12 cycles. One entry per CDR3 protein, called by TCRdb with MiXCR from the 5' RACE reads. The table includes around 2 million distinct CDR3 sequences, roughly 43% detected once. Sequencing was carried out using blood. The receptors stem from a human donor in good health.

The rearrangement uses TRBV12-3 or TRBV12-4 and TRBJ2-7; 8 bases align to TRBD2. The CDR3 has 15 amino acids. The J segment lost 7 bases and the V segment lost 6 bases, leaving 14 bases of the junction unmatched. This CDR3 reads CASSSGLARNNEQYF. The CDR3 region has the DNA TGTGCCAGCAGCTCCGGACTAGCTAGGAACAATGAGCAGTACTTC.

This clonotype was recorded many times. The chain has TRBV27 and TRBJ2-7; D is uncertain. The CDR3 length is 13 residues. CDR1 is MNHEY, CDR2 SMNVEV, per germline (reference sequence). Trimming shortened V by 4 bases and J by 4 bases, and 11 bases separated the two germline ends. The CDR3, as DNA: TGTGCCAGCAGTTCCGGGCCCTCATACGAGCAGTACTTC. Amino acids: CASSSGPSYEQYF.

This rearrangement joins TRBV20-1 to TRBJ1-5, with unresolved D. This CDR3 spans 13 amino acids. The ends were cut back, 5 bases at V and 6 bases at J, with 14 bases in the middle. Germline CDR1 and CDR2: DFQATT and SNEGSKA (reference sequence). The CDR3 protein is CSAPVGFGQPQHF. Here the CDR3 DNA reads TGCAGTGCTCCTGTGGGGTTTGGTCAGCCCCAGCATTTT.

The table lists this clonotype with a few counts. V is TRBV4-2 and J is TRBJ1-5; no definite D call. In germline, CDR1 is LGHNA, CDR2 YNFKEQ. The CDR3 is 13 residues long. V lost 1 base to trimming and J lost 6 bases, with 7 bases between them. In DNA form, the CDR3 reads TGTGCCAGCAGCCAAGTTAAGGGTCAGCCCCAGCATTTT. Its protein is CASSQVKGQPQHF.

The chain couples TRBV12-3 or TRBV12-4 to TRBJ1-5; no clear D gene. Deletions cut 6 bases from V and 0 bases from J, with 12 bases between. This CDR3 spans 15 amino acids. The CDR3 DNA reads TGTGCCAGCAGCCCTGAGGAATATAGCAATCAGCCCCAGCATTTT. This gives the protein CASSPEEYSNQPQHF.

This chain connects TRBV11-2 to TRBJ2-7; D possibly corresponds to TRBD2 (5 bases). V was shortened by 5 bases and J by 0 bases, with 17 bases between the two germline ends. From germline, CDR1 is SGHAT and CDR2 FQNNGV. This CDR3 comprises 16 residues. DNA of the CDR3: TGTGCCAGCAGCCCAGGACTGTCCCCTCCCTCCTACGAGCAGTACTTC. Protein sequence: CASSPGLSPPSYEQYF.

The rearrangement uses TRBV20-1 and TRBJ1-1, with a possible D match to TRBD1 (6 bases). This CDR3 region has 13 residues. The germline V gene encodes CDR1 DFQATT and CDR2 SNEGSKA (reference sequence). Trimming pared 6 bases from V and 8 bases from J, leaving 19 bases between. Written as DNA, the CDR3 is TGCAGTGCGGAGGGCTTAGGGGGGGTAGAAGCTTTCTTT. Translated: CSAEGLGGVEAFF.

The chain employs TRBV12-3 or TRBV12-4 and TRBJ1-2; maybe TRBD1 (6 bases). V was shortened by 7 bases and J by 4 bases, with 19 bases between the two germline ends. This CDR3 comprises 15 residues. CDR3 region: CASTTRGTGSYGYTF. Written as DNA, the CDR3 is TGTGCCAGCACCACACGGGGTACAGGGAGCTATGGCTACACCTTC.